This record covers a single TCR beta chain. Its antigen is unidentified. This sample is part of a study of Ad26.COV2.S vaccination and SARS-CoV-2 variants. General study points: Researchers reported similar non-spike TCR breadth in vaccine and placebo recipients. It is possible that the TCR breadth and depth analyses underestimated the total T cell responses.

Treatment here: over 15 received Ad26.COV2.S at low or high dose, single or two shots; 5 received placebo; per-sample allocation not given. Sampling happened 63 days after the first vaccine or placebo injection. In the vaccine, an Ad26 vector expressed the SARS-CoV-2 spike of the Wuhan strain. Using immunoSEQ multiplex PCR, the repertoire was profiled, and TCRdb retains in-frame clones only, with some absent. The sample has some 290,000 clones, about 86% seen once; the top ten hold under 2%. This CDR3 comprises 17 residues. Deletions cut 4 bases from V and 0 bases from J, with 13 bases between. Germline loops: CDR1 MNHEY, CDR2 SVGEGT.

The input for sequencing was peripheral blood, taken in a trial of Ad26.COV2.S vaccine versus placebo. The receptor comes from a person between 18 and 59 years old who received the Ad26.COV2.S COVID-19 vaccine or a placebo. The chain carries TRBV6-2 or TRBV6-3 and TRBJ2-6; the D gene is possibly TRBD1 (6 bases). This CDR3 reads CASSLNRALSGANVLTF. The DNA of the CDR3 is TGTGCCAGCAGTTTGAACAGGGCTCTCTCTGGGGCCAACGTCCTGACTTTC.